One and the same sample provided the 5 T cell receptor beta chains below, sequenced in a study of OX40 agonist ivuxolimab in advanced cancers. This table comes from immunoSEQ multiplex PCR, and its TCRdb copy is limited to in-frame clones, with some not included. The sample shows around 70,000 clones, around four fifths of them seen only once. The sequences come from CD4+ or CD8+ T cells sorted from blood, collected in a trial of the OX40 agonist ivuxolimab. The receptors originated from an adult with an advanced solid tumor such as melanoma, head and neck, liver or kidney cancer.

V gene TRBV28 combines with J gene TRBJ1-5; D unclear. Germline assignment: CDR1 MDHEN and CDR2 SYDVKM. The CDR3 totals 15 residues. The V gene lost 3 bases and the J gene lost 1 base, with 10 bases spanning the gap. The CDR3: CASSFVVVSNQPQHF. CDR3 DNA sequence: TGTGCCAGCAGTTTTGTGGTCGTCAGCAATCAGCCCCAGCATTTT. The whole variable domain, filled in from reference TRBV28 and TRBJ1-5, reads DVKVTQSSRYLVKRTGEKVFLECVQDMDHENMFWYRQDPGLGLRLIYFSYDVKMKEKGDIPEGYSVSREKKERFSLILESASTNQTSMYLCASSFVVVSNQPQHFGDGTRLSIL.

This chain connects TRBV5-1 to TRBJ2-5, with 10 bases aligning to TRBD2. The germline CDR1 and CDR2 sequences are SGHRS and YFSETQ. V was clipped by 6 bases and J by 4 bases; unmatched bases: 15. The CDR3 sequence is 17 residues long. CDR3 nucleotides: TGCGCCAGCACCTCAATGACTAGCGGGCCCTTCCGAGAGACCCAGTACTTC. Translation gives CASTSMTSGPFRETQYF. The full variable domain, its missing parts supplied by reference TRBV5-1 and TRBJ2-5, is KAGVTQTPRYLIKTRGQQVTLSCSPISGHRSVSWYQQTPGQGLQFLFEYFSETQRNKGNFPGRFSGRQFSNSRSEMNVSTLELGDSALYLCASTSMTSGPFRETQYFGPGTRLLVL.

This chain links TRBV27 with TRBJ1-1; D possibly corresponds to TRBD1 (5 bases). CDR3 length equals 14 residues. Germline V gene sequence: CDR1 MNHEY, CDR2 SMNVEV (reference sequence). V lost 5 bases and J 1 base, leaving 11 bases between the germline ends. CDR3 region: CASSPGASNTEAFF. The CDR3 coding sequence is TGTGCCAGCAGTCCCGGGGCCTCGAACACTGAAGCTTTCTTT.

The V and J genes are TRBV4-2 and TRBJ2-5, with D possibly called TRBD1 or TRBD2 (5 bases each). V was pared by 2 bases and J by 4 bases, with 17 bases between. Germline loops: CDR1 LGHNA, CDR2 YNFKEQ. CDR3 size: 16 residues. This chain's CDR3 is CASSQREGVRVETQYF. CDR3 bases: TGTGCCAGCAGCCAACGGGAAGGGGTAAGGGTAGAGACCCAGTACTTC.

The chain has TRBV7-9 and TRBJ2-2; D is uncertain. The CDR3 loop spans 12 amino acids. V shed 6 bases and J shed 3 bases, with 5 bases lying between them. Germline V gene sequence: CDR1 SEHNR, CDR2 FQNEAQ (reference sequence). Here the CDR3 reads CASRSDTGELFF. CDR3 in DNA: TGTGCCAGCAGAAGCGACACCGGGGAGCTGTTTTTT.